A single sample is the source of the 26 T cell receptor beta chains below, sequenced in a study of shared clonotypes between healthy human individuals. Assay: immunoSEQ multiplex PCR; the TCRdb copy retains only in-frame clones and omits some. Of approximately 2.4 million clones in the sample, around 95% are singletons; the top ten hold roughly 0.13%. What was sequenced was naive CD4+ T cells sorted from blood. Regarding subset: CD45RA+ positively selected. Receptors were obtained from a man aged 18 to 30 in good health.

The chain combines TRBV30 with TRBJ1-6, with 7 bases matching TRBD1. The V segment lost 6 bases and the J segment 4 bases; nucleotides outside the gene matches: 3. This CDR3 spans 13 amino acids. Germline V CDR1 and CDR2: GTSNPN, SVGIG (reference sequence). CDR3 in DNA: TGTGCCTGTCTGGGACAGTATAATTCACCCCTCCACTTT. It codes for CACLGQYNSPLHF.

The count of this clone is one. CDR3 nucleotide sequence: TGTGCCTGGAGTGTACAGGCCCCGAACACTGAAGCTTTCTTT. It codes for CAWSVQAPNTEAFF. The chain links TRBV30 to TRBJ1-1; D may be TRBD1 (5 bases). CDR1 and CDR2 from the germline V gene are GTSNPN and SVGIG (reference sequence). The CDR3 is made up of 14 amino acids. Trimming took 0 bases from V and 1 from J, leaving 9 bases between them.

Written as DNA, the CDR3 is TGTGCCAGCAGTGAAGCGCCCGGGTATGGCTACACCTTC. It translates to CASSEAPGYGYTF. The chain couples TRBV6-1 to TRBJ1-2; the D is unclear. Germline lookup yields CDR1 MNHNS and CDR2 SASEGT. The CDR3 spans 13 residues. V lost 0 bases and J 5 bases, leaving 7 bases between the germline ends.

The chain employs TRBV28 and TRBJ2-1; D assignment may be TRBD1 or TRBD2 (5 bases each). In germline, CDR1 is MDHEN, CDR2 SYDVKM. V was pared by 5 bases and J by 7 bases, with 24 bases between. This CDR3 has 17 amino acids. The CDR3 loop is CASSRNRGSGGPNEQFF. The CDR3 region has the DNA TGTGCCAGCAGTCGAAATAGGGGCAGTGGAGGACCGAATGAGCAGTTCTTC.

The chain couples TRBV21-1 to TRBJ1-5; TRBD1 is the table's D call and was not checked against the DNA. TRBV21-1 is reported as a pseudogene. The CDR3 sequence is 14 residues long. CDR3 region: CASSENRGYQPQHF. CDR3 DNA: TGTGCCAGCAGCGAAAACAGGGGTTATCAGCCCCAGCATTTT.

V usage is TRBV5-5 and J usage is TRBJ2-2, with TRBD1 as a possible D gene (6 bases). V lost 1 base and J lost 3, with 10 bases in between. Germline values: CDR1 SGHKS, CDR2 YYEKEE (reference sequence). The CDR3 is 15 residues long. The CDR3 loop is CASSLYRQDTGELFF. In DNA form, the CDR3 reads TGTGCCAGCAGCTTGTACAGACAGGACACCGGGGAGCTGTTTTTT.

This chain connects TRBV7-2 to TRBJ2-3; 8 bases map to TRBD2. CDR1 is SGHTA and CDR2 is FQGNSA in the germline V gene. CDR3 length: 16 amino acids. J gave up 7 bases and V 4 bases, and 13 bases lay outside the gene matches. The CDR3 DNA is TGTGCCAGCAGCTCCCAAGGACTAGCTCGAGGGAATACGCAGTATTTT. Protein: CASSSQGLARGNTQYF.

V and J are TRBV2 and TRBJ2-6, with D tentatively TRBD1 or TRBD2 (6 bases each). With 8 bases removed from V and 0 bases from J, the gap between germline ends came to 20 bases. The germline CDR1 and CDR2 sequences are SNHLY and FYNNEI. This CDR3 contains 18 residues. The CDR3 bases are TGTGCCAGCGGGGGGAACCGGGACAAAGACTCTGGGGCCAACGTCCTGACTTTC. Residues: CASGGNRDKDSGANVLTF.

The chain links TRBV6-1 to TRBJ2-7, with 7 bases aligning to TRBD1. The V and J ends lost 6 bases and 7 bases, in that order; junction bases with no gene match: 12. The CDR3 is made up of 14 amino acids. Germline values: CDR1 MNHNS, CDR2 SASEGT. The DNA for the CDR3 is TGTGCCAGCAGAATACAGGGGCAAGCTTCTGAGCAGTACTTC. It yields the protein CASRIQGQASEQYF.

This chain links TRBV5-4 with TRBJ2-5, with a tentative D call TRBD1 (6 bases). The CDR3 is made up of 15 amino acids. V was cut by 4 bases and J by 5 bases, with 18 bases left in between. Looked up from germline, CDR1 is SGHNT and CDR2 is YYREEE (reference sequence). The CDR3 reads CASSTDGDIGETQYF. Written as DNA, the CDR3 is TGTGCCAGCAGCACTGATGGGGACATTGGGGAGACCCAGTACTTC.

Comment on this clone: The sample carries other DNA sequences with the same CDR3. The rearrangement links TRBV30 to TRBJ2-6, with D tentatively TRBD1 (7 bases). The CDR3 totals 16 residues. The V end was cut by 0 bases, the J end by 0 bases, with 9 bases between. The germline gives CDR1 GTSNPN, CDR2 SVGIG (reference sequence). The CDR3 nucleotides are TGTGCCTGGAGTGTTCAGGGGGGCTCTGGGGCCAACGTCCTGACTTTC. It specifies CAWSVQGGSGANVLTF. The full variable domain, rest sourced from reference TRBV30 and TRBJ2-6, is SQTIHQWPATLVQPVGSPLSLECTVEGTSNPNLYWYRQAAGRGLQLLFYSVGIGQISSEVPQNLSASRPQDRQFILSSKKLLLSDSGFYLCAWSVQGGSGANVLTFGAGSRLTVL.

This sequence joins TRBV5-1 and TRBJ1-4; TRBD1 matches at 9 bases. V was clipped by 5 bases and J by 5 bases; unmatched bases: 4. The length of the CDR3 is 14 residues. Germline CDR1 is SGHRS and CDR2 is YFSETQ. In DNA form, the CDR3 reads TGCGCCAGCAGGACGGGGACAGGGAATGAAAAACTGTTTTTT. It encodes CASRTGTGNEKLFF.

The CDR3 DNA is TGTGCCAGCAGCGACGGGGCTAGCGTAGTAGCAGATACGCAGTATTTT. Amino acid sequence: CASSDGASVVADTQYF. The chain recombines TRBV9 with TRBJ2-3, with D possibly TRBD2 on 6 matching bases. This CDR3 contains 16 residues. Germline CDR1 and CDR2: SGDLS and YYNGEE. Trimming shortened V by 3 bases and J by 4 bases, and 18 bases separated the two germline ends.

Points on this clone: The junction and the germline gene differ at one end; a read error may be behind it. CDR3 protein: CASSPGGSGEKLFF. The CDR3 DNA reads as TGTGCTAGCAGCCCTGGGGGTTCGGGTGAAAAACTGTTTTTT. The V gene is TRBV7-7, the J gene TRBJ1-4; the D gene is possibly TRBD1 (5 bases). The CDR3 is 14 amino acids. Germline V gene sequence: CDR1 SSHAT, CDR2 FNYEAQ (reference sequence).

CDR3 DNA: TGTGCCACTTCGTGGGGGGGGGCAGATACGCAGTATTTT. It yields the protein CATSWGGADTQYF. V is TRBV6-1 and J is TRBJ2-3; 7 bases align to TRBD2. The CDR3 is 13 amino acids. Germline CDR1 reads MNHNS; CDR2 reads SASEGT. Losses at the gene ends were 10 bases for V and 4 bases for J; bases not matched to a gene: 8.

V and J are TRBV4-2 and TRBJ1-3, with TRBD1 as a possible D gene (5 bases). This CDR3 has 16 residues. V shed 0 bases and J shed 2 bases, with 11 bases lying between them. Germline V CDR1 and CDR2: LGHNA, YNFKEQ. The CDR3 sequence: CASSQDLTGAGNTIYF. CDR3 nucleotides: TGTGCCAGCAGCCAAGATCTTACGGGGGCTGGAAACACCATATATTTT.

This clone was found once. This chain links TRBV6-5 with TRBJ2-5, with a possible D match to TRBD1 (6 bases). The CDR3 is 15 amino acids. The germline V gene encodes CDR1 MNHEY and CDR2 SVGAGI. The V and J ends lost 5 bases and 3 bases respectively, with 16 bases between them. In nucleotides, the CDR3 is TGTGCCAGCAGTACACCCAGGGGTCTGAAAGAGACCCAGTACTTC. This sequence encodes CASSTPRGLKETQYF.

The V and J genes are TRBV10-3 and TRBJ1-6, with D possibly matching TRBD1 (6 bases). V lost 0 bases and J lost 9, with 12 bases in between. There are 15 residues in the CDR3. Germline V gene data show CDR1 as ENHRY and CDR2 as SYGVKD. In DNA form, the CDR3 reads TGTGCCATCAGTGAGTCCGGGGGCATGAGTTCACCCCTCCACTTT. Translated: CAISESGGMSSPLHF.

V gene TRBV7-2 combines with J gene TRBJ1-3; no firm D call. The V end was cut by 1 base, the J end by 0 bases, with 10 bases between. Germline loops: CDR1 SGHTA, CDR2 FQGNSA. The CDR3 consists of 16 residues. This CDR3 reads CASSLVHMSSGNTIYF. CDR3 nucleotide sequence: TGTGCCAGCAGCTTAGTGCACATGAGCTCTGGAAACACCATATATTTT.

The chain couples TRBV2 to TRBJ2-7; maybe TRBD1 (6 bases). This CDR3 has 13 amino acids. Germline V gene lookup returns CDR1 SNHLY and CDR2 FYNNEI. V was clipped by 4 bases and J by 3 bases, with 10 bases between them. The CDR3 DNA sequence: TGTGCCAGCAGTGTCGGGACATTCTACGAGCAGTACTTC. Translating it yields CASSVGTFYEQYF.

CDR3 coding DNA: TGTGCCAGCAGAACGGACAGGGCACAAGAGACCCAGTACTTC. It yields the protein CASRTDRAQETQYF. The rearrangement uses TRBV2 and TRBJ2-5; 8 bases align to TRBD1. The germline V gene encodes CDR1 SNHLY and CDR2 FYNNEI. V dropped 6 bases and J dropped 2; count of bases not matched to a gene: 5. This CDR3 has 14 amino acids.

The V and J genes are TRBV9 and TRBJ1-2; the D is unclear. V was pared by 4 bases and J by 3 bases, with 10 bases between. The CDR3 contains 13 residues. Germline V gives CDR1 SGDLS, CDR2 YYNGEE. This CDR3 is CASSLRTDYGYTF. In nucleotides, the CDR3 is TGTGCCAGCAGCCTCAGGACGGACTATGGCTACACCTTC. Full variable domain (missing parts from reference TRBV9 and TRBJ1-2): DSGVTQTPKHLITATGQRVTLRCSPRSGDLSVYWYQQSLDQGLQFLIQYYNGEERAKGNILERFSAQQFPDLHSELNLSSLELGDSALYFCASSLRTDYGYTFGSGTRLTVV.

The chain employs TRBV30 and TRBJ1-1; perhaps TRBD1 as D (5 bases). The V end was cut by 2 bases, the J end by 0 bases, with 10 bases between. Germline-derived CDR1 and CDR2 are GTSNPN and SVGIG (reference sequence). This CDR3 has 14 residues. CDR3 in amino acids: CAWSSRGLNTEAFF. The CDR3 region has the DNA TGTGCCTGGAGTTCTAGGGGCCTGAACACTGAAGCTTTCTTT.

The J gene is TRBJ2-7, the V gene TRBV6-6; TRBD2 matches 8 bases. The V gene end was trimmed by 2 bases and the J gene end by 4 bases; junction bases not matched to a gene: 10. Germline V CDR1 and CDR2: MNHNY, SVGAGI (reference sequence). This CDR3 has 16 amino acids. CDR3 DNA sequence: TGTGCCAGCAGTTACACGGGGGGGCTGTTGTCTTACGAGCAGTACTTC. It specifies CASSYTGGLLSYEQYF.

Of note for this clone: The same CDR3 arises from other DNA sequences in this sample as well. The V gene is TRBV27, the J gene TRBJ1-1; 10 positions agree with TRBD1. V trimming: 3 bases; J trimming: 6 bases; junction bases outside the gene matches: 4. The CDR3 spans 14 residues. CDR1 is MNHEY, CDR2 SMNVEV, per germline (reference sequence). The CDR3, as DNA: TGTGCCAGCAGTTTCCGACAGGGGGCAGCTGAAGCTTTCTTT. Encoded protein: CASSFRQGAAEAFF.

This clone was found a few times. Other DNA sequences in this sample translate to the same CDR3. The chain has TRBV10-3 and TRBJ1-2; D unclear. Germline V gene lookup returns CDR1 ENHRY and CDR2 SYGVKD. Between the trimmed V and J ends, which lost 2 bases and 2 bases, there was a span of 6 bases. The CDR3 sequence is 13 residues long. CDR3 sequence (DNA): TGTGCCATCAGTGAGACGGAGAACTATGGCTACACCTTC. It is translated as CAISETENYGYTF.